Listed here are 31 T cell receptor beta chains from one sample, sequenced in a study of T-cell memory formation after mild COVID-19. TCRdb called the 5' RACE reads again in MiXCR, with one record for every CDR3 protein. There are 380,000 or so distinct CDR3 sequences in the sample; 12% to 15% occur only once, and over 20% lies in the top ten. Sequences were obtained from PBMCs or a T cell subset sorted from them (not recorded which). The receptor source for this set is a man aged 18 to 29 who had mild COVID-19 (a few samples of this study predate the infection). Cell type and time point are not known.

The V call is TRBV5-6, the J call TRBJ1-1; TRBD1 is a possible D gene (6 bases). Trimming stripped 1 base from V and 5 bases from J, with 12 bases between. Per the germline V gene, CDR1 is SGHDT and CDR2 is YYEEEE. CDR3 length: 14 residues. In nucleotides, the CDR3 is TGTGCCAGCAGCTTGAGGCAGGGGATGACTGAAGCTTTCTTT. This gives the protein CASSLRQGMTEAFF.

In this sample, this clonotype turned up a few times. The chain employs TRBV20-1 and TRBJ2-5, with 7 bases that match TRBD1. The CDR3 covers 13 residues. Germline V gene sequence: CDR1 DFQATT, CDR2 SNEGSKA (reference sequence). The V segment lost 3 bases and the J segment 3 bases; nucleotides outside the gene matches: 4. In nucleotides, the CDR3 is TGCAGTGCTAGTAGGACAGGAAAAGAGACCCAGTACTTC. This encodes CSASRTGKETQYF.

This clonotype occurred a few times. This chain links TRBV5-1 with TRBJ2-6; D is unresolved. Per the germline V gene, CDR1 is SGHRS and CDR2 is YFSETQ. V lost 7 bases to trimming and J lost 0 bases, with 8 bases between them. The CDR3 runs 14 residues. The CDR3 DNA reads TGCGCCAGCGGGAAAGACTCTGGGGCCAACGTCCTGACTTTC. This gives the protein CASGKDSGANVLTF.

The genes are TRBV6-2 or TRBV6-3 and TRBJ2-7; TRBD1 might be the D (5 bases). The CDR3 totals 14 residues. Trimming pared 2 bases from V and 9 bases from J, leaving 17 bases between. Germline lookup yields CDR1 MNHEY and CDR2 SVGEGT. CDR3 DNA: TGTGCCAGCAGTTACGTGGGGCCGAGACCCGGGCAGTACGTC. Its protein product is CASSYVGPRPGQYV.

A note on this clonotype: With a much larger clone just one base away, this may be a read error. The chain links TRBV4-1 to TRBJ2-3, with D uncertain. V lost 0 bases, J lost 3 bases, and 13 bases lay in between. Germline assignment: CDR1 MGHRA and CDR2 YSYEKL. The CDR3 is 16 amino acids. CDR3 amino acids: CASSQEMGPRTDTQYF. The CDR3 DNA follows: TGCGCCAGCAGCCAAGAGATGGGCCCTAGAACAGATACGCAGTATTTT.

The chain joins TRBV21-1 to TRBJ2-7. TRBV21-1 is reported as a pseudogene. This CDR3 spans 14 amino acids. CDR3 sequence reads: CASSKRQWCYEQYV. The CDR3 nucleotides read TGTGCCAGCAGCAAAAGGCAGTGGTGCTACGAGCAGTACGTC.

This clonotype has a handful of counts. This chain links TRBV24-1 with TRBJ2-3; 10 nucleotides match TRBD1. Germline CDR1 reads KGHDR; CDR2 reads SFDVKD. This CDR3 region has 17 residues. V shed 0 bases, J shed 10 bases, and the junction held 12 bases outside the gene matches. The CDR3 region has the DNA TGTGCCACCAGTGATTTGGGACAGGGGGGGCCTTTGGGGTCGCAGTATTTT. The encoded protein is CATSDLGQGGPLGSQYF.

This clonotype has just a few counts. The chain combines TRBV12-3 or TRBV12-4 with TRBJ2-3, with D unresolved. The CDR3 sequence is 16 residues long. With 1 base removed from V and 3 bases from J, the gap between germline ends came to 14 bases. In DNA form, the CDR3 reads TGTGCCAGCAGTTTAGTAGCAGGCGTTAGGACAGATACGCAGTATTTT. Its translation is CASSLVAGVRTDTQYF.

This clonotype was observed once. This chain links TRBV28 with TRBJ2-3, with 7 bases fitting TRBD2. The length of the CDR3 is 13 residues. Unmatched junction bases numbered 4, after V lost 2 bases and J lost 8 bases. CDR1 is MDHEN, CDR2 SYDVKM, per germline. The CDR3 nucleotides read TGTGCCAGCAGTTTAGGGTGGGAGGGTACGCAGTATTTT. This encodes CASSLGWEGTQYF. Supplemented by reference TRBV28 and TRBJ2-3, the full variable domain reads DVKVTQSSRYLVKRTGEKVFLECVQDMDHENMFWYRQDPGLGLRLIYFSYDVKMKEKGDIPEGYSVSREKKERFSLILESASTNQTSMYLCASSLGWEGTQYFGPGTRLTVL.

The CDR3 loop reads CASSPSRSGGTDTQYF. DNA of the CDR3: TGTGCCAGCTCACCATCGCGGAGCGGTGGCACAGATACGCAGTATTTT. The rearrangement links TRBV18 to TRBJ2-3; D is possibly TRBD2 (5 bases). CDR3 length: 16 amino acids. Germline CDR1 and CDR2: KGHSH and LQKENI. The germline V and J ends were trimmed by 2 bases and 1 base, with 13 bases remaining between them.

The chain uses TRBV20-1 and TRBJ2-3; possibly TRBD1 for D (6 bases). CDR1 DFQATT and CDR2 SNEGSKA come from the germline V gene (reference sequence). Trimming pared 4 bases from V and 1 base from J, leaving 18 bases between. There are 16 residues in the CDR3. The DNA for the CDR3 is TGCAGTGCTATGGATCCCGGGACATTACGCACAGATACGCAGTATTTT. The encoded protein is CSAMDPGTLRTDTQYF.

The rearrangement joins TRBV15 to TRBJ1-4; 9 bases fit TRBD1. CDR1 is LNHNV and CDR2 is YYDKDF in the germline V gene (reference sequence). Trimming at V came to 3 bases and at J to 7 bases, leaving 3 bases not matched to a gene. This CDR3 spans 14 amino acids. In DNA form, the CDR3 reads TGTGCCACCAGCAGGGGGGACAGGGTTGAAAAACTGTTTTTT. Encoded protein: CATSRGDRVEKLFF. The full variable domain, in which reference TRBV15 and TRBJ1-4 provide the parts outside the CDR3, is DAMVIQNPRYQVTQFGKPVTLSCSQTLNHNVMYWYQQKSSQAPKLLFHYYDKDFNNEADTPDNFQSRRPNTSFCFLDIRSPGLGDTAMYLCATSRGDRVEKLFFGSGTQLSVL.

This chain links TRBV5-6 with TRBJ1-2; D is uncertain. The CDR3 has 13 amino acids. V lost 2 bases and J lost 4, with 9 bases in between. The germline CDR1 and CDR2 sequences are SGHDT and YYEEEE. CDR3 loop: CASSLNGPYGYTF. The CDR3 DNA sequence: TGTGCCAGCAGCTTAAACGGCCCCTATGGCTACACCTTC.

The chain employs TRBV10-3 and TRBJ2-3, with D tentatively TRBD1 (6 bases). V was cut by 3 bases and J by 3 bases, with 10 bases left in between. Germline CDR1 and CDR2: ENHRY and SYGVKD. CDR3 size: 14 residues. In DNA, the CDR3 is TGTGCCATCAGTGAACAGGGAAGGACAGATACGCAGTATTTT. Its translation: CAISEQGRTDTQYF.

The J gene is TRBJ2-2, the V gene TRBV9, with D unclear. Per germline, CDR1 SGDLS and CDR2 YYNGEE. Deletions cut 0 bases from V and 6 bases from J, with 12 bases between. The CDR3 consists of 15 residues. CDR3 in DNA: TGTGCCAGCAGCGTAGGGGGATATTCACCCGGGGAGCTGTTTTTT. Amino acids: CASSVGGYSPGELFF. Complete variable domain (other parts from reference TRBV9 and TRBJ2-2): DSGVTQTPKHLITATGQRVTLRCSPRSGDLSVYWYQQSLDQGLQFLIQYYNGEERAKGNILERFSAQQFPDLHSELNLSSLELGDSALYFCASSVGGYSPGELFFGEGSRLTVL.

The table lists this clonotype with a few counts. This chain uses TRBV2 with TRBJ2-7, with 9 bases that match TRBD1. The V gene end was trimmed by 3 bases and the J gene end by 2 bases; junction bases not matched to a gene: 5. The CDR3 is 15 amino acids. Germline values: CDR1 SNHLY, CDR2 FYNNEI. CDR3 bases: TGTGCCAGCAGTGATCCGGGACAGGGCACCTACGAGCAGTACTTC. Amino acid sequence: CASSDPGQGTYEQYF.

The chain couples TRBV20-1 to TRBJ1-2; TRBD1 agrees at 8 bases. Germline CDR1 and CDR2: DFQATT and SNEGSKA (reference sequence). This CDR3 region has 12 residues. J gave up 7 bases and V 5 bases, and 6 bases lay outside the gene matches. For the CDR3, the DNA is TGCAGTGCTGGACAGGGTTTGGGTGGCTACACCTTC. It specifies CSAGQGLGGYTF.

The gene calls are TRBV10-3 and TRBJ1-2, with TRBD1 matching over 7 bases. The junction had 4 bases not matched to a gene; V was cut back by 4 bases and J by 2 bases. The CDR3 loop spans 14 amino acids. Looked up from germline, CDR1 is ENHRY and CDR2 is SYGVKD. As DNA, the CDR3 is TGTGCCATCAGTGTTCCAGGGGGAAACTATGGCTACACCTTC. It translates to CAISVPGGNYGYTF.

The chain combines TRBV3-1 with TRBJ2-2; TRBD2 matches at 12 bases. The CDR3 is 17 residues long. CDR1 LGHDT and CDR2 YNNKEL come from the germline V gene (reference sequence). The V and J ends lost 5 bases and 2 bases, in that order; junction bases with no gene match: 6. The CDR3 region has the DNA TGTGCCAGCAGCACATCCGGACTAGCGGGAAACACCGGGGAGCTGTTTTTT. Translated: CASSTSGLAGNTGELFF.

This chain connects TRBV10-2 to TRBJ2-5, with 8 bases lining up with TRBD2. Germline trimming cut 3 bases from V and 1 base from J; bases unmatched to any gene: 4. This CDR3 has 15 amino acids. CDR1 and CDR2 from the germline V gene are WSHSY and SAAADI. The CDR3 DNA reads as TGCGCCAGCAGTGATGCGGGGGGTCTCCAAGAGACCCAGTACTTC. Protein sequence: CASSDAGGLQETQYF.

The chain links TRBV27 to TRBJ2-7; D gene unclear. V lost 4 bases and J lost 5, with 9 bases in between. The CDR3 is made up of 12 amino acids. From germline, CDR1 is MNHEY and CDR2 SMNVEV (reference sequence). CDR3 residues: CASSSQLNEQYF. CDR3 nucleotides: TGTGCCAGCAGTTCTCAACTAAACGAGCAGTACTTC.

The chain carries TRBV20-1 and TRBJ2-5; tentatively, D is TRBD1 (6 bases). The V end was cut by 3 bases, the J end by 5 bases, with 16 bases between. Looked up from germline, CDR1 is DFQATT and CDR2 is SNEGSKA (reference sequence). The CDR3 covers 14 residues. Here the CDR3 reads CSASRGTVRETQYF. In nucleotides, the CDR3 is TGCAGTGCTAGCAGGGGTACTGTCCGGGAGACCCAGTACTTC.

The chain employs TRBV6-2 or TRBV6-3 and TRBJ2-5, with a weak D call TRBD1 (5 bases). The V end lost 6 bases, the J end lost 5 bases, and 19 bases lay between the germline ends. The CDR3 has 15 amino acids. The germline gives CDR1 MNHEY, CDR2 SVGEGT. CDR3 DNA sequence: TGTGCCAGCAGCCCCAGGGTCACAATTCGGGAGACCCAGTACTTC. Amino acid sequence: CASSPRVTIRETQYF.

This clonotype has a handful of counts. V usage is TRBV7-8 and J usage is TRBJ1-2; D unclear. CDR1 is SGHVS, CDR2 FQNEAQ, per germline. This CDR3 is 18 amino acids long. The V end was cut by 5 bases, the J end by 0 bases, with 22 bases between. This chain's CDR3 is CASSSEPIAASSNYGYTF. DNA for the CDR3: TGTGCCAGCAGCAGTGAACCTATCGCAGCCAGTTCTAACTATGGCTACACCTTC.

There are many counts of this clonotype. The rearrangement uses TRBV19 and TRBJ1-2; D possibly corresponds to TRBD1 (5 bases). Deletions cut 3 bases from V and 6 bases from J, with 11 bases between. Per the germline V gene, CDR1 is LNHDA and CDR2 is SQIVND (reference sequence). The CDR3 consists of 13 residues. CDR3: CASSIWQQDGYTF. CDR3 nucleotides: TGTGCCAGTAGTATTTGGCAACAGGATGGCTACACCTTC.

The chain is built from TRBV28 and TRBJ1-2, with TRBD1 matching 7 bases. This CDR3 region has 11 residues. Germline CDR1 is MDHEN and CDR2 is SYDVKM. Trimming took 10 bases from V and 8 from J; bases not matched to a gene: 7. In nucleotides, the CDR3 is TGTGCCACCGGGACAGCTAGAGGCTACACCTTC. It translates to CATGTARGYTF.

This clonotype is medium-sized (0.01 to 0.1%) within its sample. This sequence joins TRBV7-9 and TRBJ2-4, with D tentatively TRBD2 (5 bases). CDR1 is SEHNR and CDR2 is FQNEAQ in the germline V gene (reference sequence). V was shortened by 2 bases and J by 1 base, with 6 bases between the two germline ends. The length of the CDR3 is 14 residues. CDR3 region: CASSLRGAKNIQYF. The CDR3, as DNA: TGTGCCAGCAGCTTAAGAGGGGCCAAAAACATTCAGTACTTC. Full variable domain (rest looked up from reference TRBV7-9 and TRBJ2-4): DTGVSQNPRHKITKRGQNVTFRCDPISEHNRLYWYRQTLGQGPEFLTYFQNEAQLEKSRLLSDRFSAERPKGSFSTLEIQRTEQGDSAMYLCASSLRGAKNIQYFGAGTRLSVL.

The chain combines TRBV5-1 with TRBJ2-2; a possible D gene is TRBD2 (5 bases). The V and J ends lost 3 bases and 6 bases respectively, with 15 bases between them. CDR1 SGHRS and CDR2 YFSETQ come from the germline V gene. CDR3 length: 15 residues. CDR3 region: CASSYLNQRAGELFF. DNA for the CDR3: TGCGCCAGCAGCTACCTCAACCAGAGGGCCGGGGAGCTGTTTTTT.

The rearrangement links TRBV7-9 to TRBJ2-7; no definite D call. This CDR3 comprises 13 residues. Germline CDR1 SEHNR, CDR2 FQNEAQ (reference sequence). V dropped 3 bases and J dropped 3 bases, with 9 bases sitting between them. In DNA, the CDR3 is TGTGCCAGCAGCTTTGAGTTAAGCTACGAGCAGTACTTC. Amino acids: CASSFELSYEQYF.

This clonotype has at least ten counts. V gene TRBV4-2 combines with J gene TRBJ2-5; the match to TRBD2 covers 7 bases. Germline V gene sequence: CDR1 LGHNA, CDR2 YNFKEQ. The CDR3 covers 15 residues. J lost 1 base, V lost 0 bases, and 2 bases had no gene match. CDR3 in amino acids: CASSQDPGGQETQYF. The CDR3 nucleotides read TGTGCCAGCAGCCAAGATCCGGGGGGCCAAGAGACCCAGTACTTC.

This chain joins TRBV4-1 and TRBJ2-3; D is ambiguous. CDR3 size: 15 residues. Trimming stripped 6 bases from V and 0 bases from J, with 13 bases between. Germline loops: CDR1 MGHRA, CDR2 YSYEKL. CDR3 DNA sequence: TGCGCCAGCAGTCCCGGCTCGTCCAGCACAGATACGCAGTATTTT. Amino acid sequence: CASSPGSSSTDTQYF.